This TCR beta chain was sequenced during a study of prognosis after radiotherapy for stage I lung cancer. Looking at the study overall: Some 15 patients presented with newly diagnosed primary stage I lung tumors, and five carried oligometastatic NSCLC following surgical resection of the primary tumor. General observations from the study: Before stereotactic body radiation therapy the median unique TCR clone count was some 9,900, and afterwards it fell to almost 7,000.

The CDR3 consists of 15 residues. Germline V gene lookup returns CDR1 DFQATT and CDR2 SNEGSKA (reference sequence). V trimming: 5 bases; J trimming: 8 bases; junction bases outside the gene matches: 13. Comment on this clonotype: Its antigen is unidentified.

Multiplex PCR in two rounds served to amplify TCR beta CDR3 from genomic DNA. Primers (each specific to one TRBV or TRBJ gene) were used in first-round PCR. TCRdb used MiXCR to reprocess the multiplex PCR reads, holding one entry per CDR3 protein. The sample lists 25,000 to 35,000 distinct CDR3 sequences; roughly 49% were seen once. The chain couples TRBV20-1 to TRBJ2-3; 10 bases fit TRBD2. The clonotype comes from a donor over 45 with non-small cell lung cancer. The material was PBMCs, obtained before or after stereotactic body radiation therapy (not recorded which). Here the CDR3 DNA reads TGCAGTGCTCCAGGACTAGCGGTAATTGTTTGTACGCAGTATTTT. Its protein product is CSAPGLAVIVCTQYF.